A selection of T cell receptor beta chains follows, all from one sample in a study of blood T cell repertoires in COVID-19. TCRdb's copy holds only in-frame clones and misses some; the assay was immunoSEQ multiplex PCR. The table includes 150,000 or so clones, over 90% detected once. The specimen was peripheral blood. Every receptor here comes from a woman aged 55-69 years with COVID-19, enrolled during active disease. Each CDR3 is given with its conserved first and last residue. The D gene is left open where the match is weak. The size of a clone is reported for some rows only, either as once, few or many, or as a class for expanded clones.

TRBJ2-7	15	NA	TRBD1	TRBV11-2	TGTGCCAGCAGCTTAGGACAGGGGTACTCCTACGAGCAGTACTTC	CASSLGQGYSYEQYF
TRBJ1-6	15	NA	TRBD1	TRBV7-6	TGTGCCAGCAGCTCTGGGGACAGGCCTAATTCACCCCTCCACTTT	CASSSGDRPNSPLHF
TRBJ1-3	21	NA	NA	TRBV19	TGTGCCAGTAGTAAACCCTCATTTTTACTCATTACAGAAGAGTCTGGAAACACCATATATTTT	CASSKPSFLLITEESGNTIYF
TRBJ1-1	13	NA	NA	TRBV2	TGTGCCACCCAATTCACAGGGTTCACTGAAGCTTTCTTT	CATQFTGFTEAFF
TRBJ1-2	12	NA	NA	TRBV6-5	TGTGCCAGCAGTTCGTCCGACTATGGCTACACCTTC	CASSSSDYGYTF
TRBJ1-1	17	NA	TRBD1	TRBV18	TGTGCCAGCTCACTCACCCCCGGGACAGGGAATCGGACTGAAGCTTTCTTT	CASSLTPGTGNRTEAFF
TRBJ1-2	13	NA	NA	TRBV5-4	TGTGCCAGCAGCTGGGGGGGCTGGGATGGCTACACCTTC	CASSWGGWDGYTF
TRBJ1-6	14	NA	NA	TRBV6-5	TGTGCCAGCAGTTACCCGGAGGGGAATTCACCCCTCCACTTT	CASSYPEGNSPLHF
TRBJ1-5	15	NA	NA	TRBV24-1	TGTGCCACCAGTGATTCTCGGAGGGAAGGCCAGCCCCAGCATTTT	CATSDSRREGQPQHF
TRBJ1-1	14	NA	NA	TRBV9	TGTGCCAGCAGCGCGGACAGCCTGAACACTGAAGCTTTCTTT	CASSADSLNTEAFF
TRBJ2-2	15	NA	TRBD1	TRBV19	TGTGCCAGTAAATTAGGGACAGGGGGCACCGGGGAGCTGTTTTTT	CASKLGTGGTGELFF
TRBJ2-2	14	NA	NA	TRBV7-2	TGTGCCAGCAGCTTAGTAGGAGGAGCCGGGGAGCTGTTTTTT	CASSLVGGAGELFF
TRBJ2-5	14	NA	NA	TRBV7-6	TGTGCCAGCAGCTTTGTCCAGGGTAAAGAGACCCAGTACTTC	CASSFVQGKETQYF
TRBJ1-6	15	NA	TRBD1	TRBV5-8	TGTGCCAGCAGTCACAGGGGATCCTATAATTCACCCCTCCACTTT	CASSHRGSYNSPLHF
TRBJ2-7	15	NA	TRBD1	TRBV18	TGTGCCAGCTCAAGCTCCGGGACAGGCGGATACGAGCAGTACTTC	CASSSSGTGGYEQYF
TRBJ2-3	13	NA	NA	TRBV10-3	TGTGCCATCAGTGACAGGAGCACAGATACGCAGTATTTT	CAISDRSTDTQYF
TRBJ2-2	14	NA	NA	TRBV7-9	TGTGCCTTAACGGTTTGGGGCCGGTCCGGGGAGCTGTTTTTT	CALTVWGRSGELFF
TRBJ1-6	18	few	TRBD1	TRBV7-2	TGTGCCAGCAGCTTCCGGGACAGGGGAAGCTCCTATAATTCACCCCTCCACTTT	CASSFRDRGSSYNSPLHF
TRBJ2-7	15	NA	NA	TRBV4-3	TGCGCCAGCAGCCAAGGAAGGGGCAGCTCCTACGAGCAGTACTTC	CASSQGRGSSYEQYF
TRBJ2-7	12	NA	NA	TRBV9	TGTGCCAGCAGCGACCCAGGCTACGAGCAGTACTTC	CASSDPGYEQYF
TRBJ2-2	14	NA	TRBD2	TRBV5-1	TGCGCCACTAGCGGGGGACTGAACACCGGGGAGCTGTTTTTT	CATSGGLNTGELFF
TRBJ1-1	15	NA	NA	TRBV27	TGTGCCAGCAGTTCGTCACGGGTGGGGGGCACTGAAGCTTTCTTT	CASSSSRVGGTEAFF
TRBJ2-5	11	NA	NA	TRBV6-5	TGTGCCAGCATGTCCCTCGAGACCCAGTACTTC	CASMSLETQYF
TRBJ1-1	13	once	NA	TRBV7-3	TGTGCCAGCAGCTTTCAAGAGCACACTGAAGCTTTCTTT	CASSFQEHTEAFF
TRBJ1-6	14	NA	NA	TRBV19	TGTGCCAGTAGTATCGAGGGAAGGGGGTCACCCCTCCACTTT	CASSIEGRGSPLHF
TRBJ1-1	15	NA	TRBD1	TRBV2	TGTGCCAGCAGTATACAGGGGAGGCGCGACACTGAAGCTTTCTTT	CASSIQGRRDTEAFF
TRBJ1-5	14	NA	TRBD1	TRBV18	TGTGCCAGCTCACCACAGGACAGGGGTCAGCCCCAGCATTTT	CASSPQDRGQPQHF
TRBJ2-7	15	NA	TRBD2	TRBV15	TGTGCCACCAGCAGAGGTCAGCGGGGGGCCTACGAGCAGTACTTC	CATSRGQRGAYEQYF
TRBJ1-5	15	NA	TRBD1	TRBV27	TGTGCCAGCAGTGCAGACAGGGGGTCTCATCAGCCCCAGCATTTT	CASSADRGSHQPQHF
TRBJ1-4	15	NA	NA	TRBV19	TGTGCCAGTAGTCCTATCCAGGGTACTAATGAAAAACTGTTTTTT	CASSPIQGTNEKLFF
TRBJ1-1	16	NA	TRBD1	TRBV18	TGTGCCAGCTCACCATTACGACAGGGCCTGAACACTGAAGCTTTCTTT	CASSPLRQGLNTEAFF
TRBJ1-2	14	once	NA	TRBV9	TGTGCCAGCAGCGGCCCGGGGGCTAACTATGGCTACACCTTC	CASSGPGANYGYTF
TRBJ2-5	18	NA	NA	TRBV7-6	TGTGCCAGCAGCTTCCCCCCGGGGAGGTCTGGGCGAGGAGAGACCCAGTACTTC	CASSFPPGRSGRGETQYF
TRBJ1-1	13	once	TRBD1	TRBV2	TGTGCCAGCCTTCTGGACAGGGCGGCTGAAGCTTTCTTT	CASLLDRAAEAFF
TRBJ1-1	15	NA	NA	TRBV9	TGTGCCAGCAGGGCTATGTTTGGAGAGAACACTGAAGCTTTCTTT	CASRAMFGENTEAFF
TRBJ1-2	16	once	TRBD1	TRBV4-1	TGCGCCAGCAGCCAAGGGCCGGGACAGGGGTTGTATGGCTACACCTTC	CASSQGPGQGLYGYTF
TRBJ1-4	15	NA	TRBD1	TRBV5-4	TGTGCCAGCAGCTCAAAGGGACAGGGGGGTGAAAAACTGTTTTTT	CASSSKGQGGEKLFF
TRBJ2-5	15	NA	TRBD2	TRBV5-1	TGCGCCAGCAGCCAGACTAGCGACCCGTATGAGACCCAGTACTTC	CASSQTSDPYETQYF
TRBJ2-1	14	NA	NA	TRBV3-1/TRBV3-2	TGTGCCAGCAGCCAAGATTATAGGGGGAATGAGCAGTTCTTC	CASSQDYRGNEQFF
TRBJ2-5	15	NA	TRBD2	TRBV11-3	TGTGCCAGCAGCTTAAGCCCTAGCGGGCAAGAGACCCAGTACTTC	CASSLSPSGQETQYF
TRBJ1-6	16	NA	TRBD1	TRBV18	TGTGCCAGCTCACGTGTATCCGGGACAGGACTTTCACCCCTCCACTTT	CASSRVSGTGLSPLHF
TRBJ2-3	15	NA	NA	TRBV24-1	TGTGCCACCGCGAGCCGGGACTTCCCCACAGATACGCAGTATTTT	CATASRDFPTDTQYF
TRBJ2-3	13	NA	NA	TRBV6-5	TGTGCCAGCAGTTATACAGGGTTAGATACGCAGTATTTT	CASSYTGLDTQYF
TRBJ2-3	17	NA	NA	TRBV1	TGCACCAGCAGCCAAGATTGGCAGGAAAGCTTTACAGATACGCAGTATTTT	CTSSQDWQESFTDTQYF
TRBJ1-4	15	NA	TRBD1	TRBV10-3	TGTGCCATCAGTGAGTCAGGGGGCGATAATGAAAAACTGTTTTTT	CAISESGGDNEKLFF
TRBJ1-1	14	NA	NA	TRBV7-9	TGTGCCAGCAGCTTAGGAGACTTTAACACTGAAGCTTTCTTT	CASSLGDFNTEAFF
TRBJ1-2	13	NA	TRBD1	TRBV4-3	TGCGCCAGCAGCCCCAGGGGGTACTATGGCTACACCTTC	CASSPRGYYGYTF
TRBJ2-1	15	NA	NA	TRBV7-9	TGTGCCAGCAGCTTAGCGGGGGGGCTAGGCAATGAGCAGTTCTTC	CASSLAGGLGNEQFF
TRBJ1-1	13	NA	NA	TRBV5-6	TGTGCCAGCAGCTTGACAGGGCCCACTGAAGCTTTCTTT	CASSLTGPTEAFF
TRBJ1-2	14	once	TRBD1	TRBV2	TGTGCCAGCAGTGAACGGGACAGGGCCTATGGCTACACCTTC	CASSERDRAYGYTF
TRBJ2-6	16	NA	NA	TRBV3-1/TRBV3-2	TGTGCCAGCAGCCAAAGGAGGGGCTCTGGGGCCAACGTCCTGACTTTC	CASSQRRGSGANVLTF
TRBJ1-4	17	NA	TRBD1	TRBV7-9	TGTGCCAGCAGCTTAGGTCGGACAGGGGCAACTAATGAAAAACTGTTTTTT	CASSLGRTGATNEKLFF
TRBJ2-2	14	NA	NA	TRBV7-7	TGTGCTAGCAGCTCACTCCGGGGGACCGGGGAGCTGTTTTTT	CASSSLRGTGELFF
TRBJ1-1	17	NA	TRBD1	TRBV19	TGTGCCAGTAGTTCTCGGACAGGGGGCTACAGGAACACTGAAGCTTTCTTT	CASSSRTGGYRNTEAFF
TRBJ2-5	17	NA	NA	TRBV7-2	TGTGCCAGCAGCGTATTTAGAGGCGGCGGGCCGGAGGAGACCCAGTACTTC	CASSVFRGGGPEETQYF
TRBJ1-1	12	once	NA	TRBV11-2	TGTGCCAGCAGCGCAGTCAATGTAAAAGCTTTCTTT	CASSAVNVKAFF
TRBJ1-6	14	NA	NA	TRBV19	TGTGCCAGTAGTATCGACAGCCGGCGATCACCCCTCCACTTT	CASSIDSRRSPLHF
TRBJ1-1	13	once	NA	TRBV5-6	TGTGCCAGCAGCTTGTTGGGGGCCACTGAAGCTTTCTTT	CASSLLGATEAFF
TRBJ1-5	14	NA	TRBD1	TRBV19	TGTGCCAGTAGTTTCCGGGACAGAAATCAGCCCCAGCATTTT	CASSFRDRNQPQHF